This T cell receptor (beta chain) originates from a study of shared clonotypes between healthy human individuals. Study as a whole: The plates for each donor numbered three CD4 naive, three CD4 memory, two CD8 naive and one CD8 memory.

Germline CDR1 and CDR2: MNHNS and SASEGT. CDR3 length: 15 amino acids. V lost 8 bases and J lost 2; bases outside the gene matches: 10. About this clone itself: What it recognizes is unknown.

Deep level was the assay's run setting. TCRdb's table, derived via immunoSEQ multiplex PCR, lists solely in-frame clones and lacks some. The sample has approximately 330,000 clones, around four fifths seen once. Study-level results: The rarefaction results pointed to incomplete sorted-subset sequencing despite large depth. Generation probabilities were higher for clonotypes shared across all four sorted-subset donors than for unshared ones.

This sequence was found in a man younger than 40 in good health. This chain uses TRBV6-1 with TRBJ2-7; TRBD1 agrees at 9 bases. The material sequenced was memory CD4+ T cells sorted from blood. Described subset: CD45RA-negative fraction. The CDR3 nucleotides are TGTGCCAGCTTTACAGGGGGCCATTCAACCTACGAGCAGTACTTC. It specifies CASFTGGHSTYEQYF.